These T cell receptor beta chains were read from a single sample in a study of CD8+CD57+ T cells in acquired aplastic anemia. One entry per CDR3 protein, called by TCRdb with MiXCR from the reads. Found here are some 220,000 distinct CDR3 sequences, 34% of them singletons; the top ten hold 1% to 1.3%. Sequencing was performed on sorted CD4+, CD8+, or CD8+CD57+ T cells (not recorded which) from PBMCs. The receptors come from a human donor in good health, serving as a control. Each CDR3 is given with its conserved first and last residue. The order of the fields is clone size, J gene, D gene, V gene, CDR3 protein, CDR3 DNA. D genes are given only for firm matches. A row's size may be missing; if present it is once, few, many or a size class.

>-|TRBJ1-1|-|TRBV11-1
CASSLWSSGTEAFF
TGTGCCAGCAGCTTATGGTCTTCTGGGACTGAAGCTTTCTTT
>-|TRBJ2-3|-|TRBV2
CAIRPGQLETDTQYF
TGTGCCATCAGACCGGGACAATTAGAGACAGATACGCAGTATTTT
>many|TRBJ1-2|-|TRBV5-8
CASTGYSGYTF
TGTGCCAGCACCGGCTATTCGGGCTACACCTTC
>many|TRBJ2-7|TRBD1|TRBV2
CASSADRGLAYEQYF
TGTGCCAGCAGTGCGGACAGGGGGCTCGCCTACGAGCAGTACTTC
>many|TRBJ2-3|-|TRBV7-6
CASTPLTDTQYF
TGTGCCAGCACCCCGTTAACAGATACGCAGTATTTT
>many|TRBJ1-1|-|TRBV9
CASSVDPQGNTEAFF
TGTGCCAGCAGCGTAGACCCACAAGGCAACACTGAAGCTTTCTTT
>many|TRBJ2-7|-|TRBV2
CASSGVSGHPLKPSYEQYF
TGTGCCAGCAGTGGGGTATCGGGACACCCACTGAAACCCTCCTACGAGCAGTACTTC
>few|TRBJ2-2|TRBD1|TRBV2
CASRNALGQGTGELFF
TGTGCCAGCAGGAACGCTCTCGGACAGGGGACCGGGGAGCTGTTTTTT
>many|TRBJ2-7|TRBD1|TRBV6-1
CASSTGQGRAEQYF
TGTGCCAGCAGTACCGGACAGGGGAGGGCCGAGCAGTACTTC
>-|TRBJ1-4|-|TRBV20-1
CSANRDTSEKLFF
TGCAGTGCAAACCGGGACACTAGTGAAAAACTGTTTTTT
>-|TRBJ2-1|TRBD2|TRBV4-1
CASSQTGDGTSWFF
TGCGCCAGCAGCCAGACGGGAGACGGGACTAGTTGGTTCTTC
>-|TRBJ2-5|-|TRBV2
CASSEDRAETQYF
TGTGCCAGCAGTGAAGACAGGGCAGAGACCCAGTACTTC
>many|TRBJ1-2|-|TRBV7-2
CASSPVGKRGEEDGYTF
TGTGCCAGCAGCCCAGTAGGAAAGCGGGGGGAGGAGGATGGCTACACCTTC
>many|TRBJ2-3|-|TRBV2
CASSNTDTQYF
TGTGCCAGCAGTAACACAGATACGCAGTATTTT
>-|TRBJ1-2|TRBD1|TRBV19
CATHEPRGATSYGYTF
TGTGCCACCCACGAACCCAGGGGGGCTACGTCCTATGGCTACACCTTC
>-|TRBJ2-3|TRBD1|TRBV19
CASSITGGTTDTQYF
TGTGCCAGTAGTATTACAGGGGGCACCACAGATACGCAGTATTTT
>many|TRBJ2-5|TRBD2|TRBV20-1
CSARDRLKREGVWETQYF
TGCAGTGCTAGAGATCGGTTGAAGCGGGAGGGTGTTTGGGAGACCCAGTACTTC
>-|TRBJ1-5|-|TRBV6-1
CASSGKGTLGGNQPQHF
TGTGCCAGCAGTGGCAAGGGGACCCTTGGGGGCAATCAGCCCCAGCATTTT
>-|TRBJ2-7|-|TRBV3-1
CASSQTENEQYF
TGTGCCAGCAGCCAAACCGAAAATGAGCAGTACTTC
>many|TRBJ2-1|TRBD2|TRBV11-1
CASSLPPGVAGEHEQFF
TGTGCCAGCAGCTTACCCCCGGGGGTAGCGGGGGAACATGAGCAGTTCTTC
>-|TRBJ2-1|-|TRBV2
CASSDRPSSQSGTEYNEQFF
TGTGCCAGCAGTGATCGTCCCAGCAGCCAAAGTGGCACAGAATACAATGAGCAGTTCTTC
>many|TRBJ2-7|TRBD2|TRBV5-1
CASSLDLGAGGLEQYF
TGCGCCAGCAGCTTGGATCTCGGAGCGGGAGGCCTCGAGCAGTACTTC
>few|TRBJ1-1|-|TRBV10-2
CASSEPSSANTEAFF
TGCGCCAGCAGTGAGCCCTCCTCAGCGAACACTGAAGCTTTCTTT
>-|TRBJ2-1|-|TRBV5-1
CASSYPGKNEQFF
TGCGCCAGCAGCTACCCAGGGAAGAATGAGCAGTTCTTC
>many|TRBJ2-7|TRBD1|TRBV12-3/TRBV12-4
CASSPDRAYEQYF
TGTGCCAGCAGTCCGGACAGGGCTTACGAGCAGTACTTC
>-|TRBJ1-2|TRBD1|TRBV24-1
CATSDPTGDGYTF
TGTGCCACCAGTGATCCGACAGGGGATGGCTACACCTTC
>-|TRBJ2-2|TRBD1|TRBV5-1
CASGTGGTGELFF
TGCGCCAGCGGGACAGGGGGCACCGGGGAGCTGTTTTTT
>many|TRBJ1-1|-|TRBV20-1
CSARDQEAFF
TGCAGTGCTAGAGATCAGGAAGCTTTCTTT
>many|TRBJ2-5|-|TRBV7-9
CASSLISRQETQYF
TGTGCCAGCAGCTTAATCTCCAGGCAAGAGACCCAGTACTTC
>-|TRBJ2-1|TRBD2|TRBV19
CASSIASGSYNEQFF
TGTGCCAGTAGTATAGCGAGCGGGAGTTACAATGAGCAGTTCTTC
>once|TRBJ1-5|-|TRBV19
CASSKERQSQHF
TGTGCCAGTAGTAAGGAGCGACAGTCCCAGCATTTT
>-|TRBJ1-4|TRBD1|TRBV6-5
CASGITGAGEKLFF
TGTGCCAGCGGTATCACAGGGGCGGGGGAAAAACTGTTTTTT
>many|TRBJ2-7|-|TRBV5-1
CASSSADPYEQYF
TGCGCCAGCAGCTCGGCGGACCCCTACGAGCAGTACTTC
>few|TRBJ1-2|-|TRBV5-1
CASSLFTGQGSNYGYTF
TGCGCCAGCAGCTTGTTTACTGGGCAGGGGTCTAACTATGGCTACACCTTC
>many|TRBJ2-1|TRBD2|TRBV9
CASSVFREGNEQFF
TGTGCCAGCAGCGTTTTCCGGGAGGGGAATGAGCAGTTCTTC
>-|TRBJ2-7|-|TRBV7-9
CASSQGPSGPYEQYF
TGTGCCAGCAGCCAAGGCCCTAGTGGGCCCTACGAGCAGTACTTC
>many|TRBJ2-5|TRBD1|TRBV20-1
CSARGGGETQYF
TGCAGTGCTAGAGGAGGGGGCGAGACCCAGTACTTC
>many|TRBJ1-1|-|TRBV10-3
CAISDKGLPEAFF
TGTGCCATCAGTGACAAAGGGTTGCCTGAAGCTTTCTTT
>many|TRBJ1-2|TRBD1|TRBV7-2
CASSLARGGGYTF
TGTGCCAGCAGCTTAGCGCGAGGGGGCGGCTACACCTTC
>-|TRBJ1-2|TRBD1|TRBV24-1
CATTGNYGYTF
TGTGCCACGACAGGGAACTATGGCTACACCTTC
>few|TRBJ2-5|TRBD1|TRBV3-1
CASSPTPGQGIETQYF
TGTGCCAGCAGCCCCACGCCGGGACAGGGAATTGAGACCCAGTACTTC